Listed here are 29 T cell receptor beta chains from one sample, sequenced in a study of human CD4 T cells and Enterobacteriaceae. Sorting took every CD4+ cell except CD45RA+CCR7+CD95- naive cells, reaching over 98% purity. The method was immunoSEQ multiplex PCR; TCRdb's version includes in-frame clones alone and lacks a portion of them. This table holds 25,000 to 30,000 clones, about 80% found once. The sample consisted of memory CD4+ T cells from blood. Source of these receptors: a human donor in good health.

The J gene is TRBJ2-3, the V gene TRBV5-1; 11 bases map to TRBD2. This CDR3 comprises 15 residues. CDR1 SGHRS and CDR2 YFSETQ come from the germline V gene. V trimming: 7 bases; J trimming: 0 bases; junction bases outside the gene matches: 4. CDR3 region: CASSWTSGSTDTQYF. CDR3 in DNA: TGCGCCAGCTCCTGGACTAGCGGGAGCACAGATACGCAGTATTTT.

V and J are TRBV19 and TRBJ2-7; 7 nucleotides line up with TRBD1. V trimming: 4 bases; J trimming: 0 bases; junction bases outside the gene matches: 3. Germline CDR1 is LNHDA and CDR2 is SQIVND (reference sequence). The CDR3 spans 14 residues. As DNA, the CDR3 is TGTGCCAGTAGTAGGGACAGCAGCTCCTACGAGCAGTACTTC. As protein: CASSRDSSSYEQYF.

The chain employs TRBV28 and TRBJ1-5; D is possibly TRBD1 (5 bases). The V end lost 6 bases, the J end lost 1 base, and 7 bases lay between the germline ends. CDR3 length equals 13 residues. Germline V gives CDR1 MDHEN, CDR2 SYDVKM. For the CDR3, the DNA is TGTGCCAGCAGCCGGGACAGCAATCAGCCCCAGCATTTT. Translation gives CASSRDSNQPQHF.

V and J are TRBV7-8 and TRBJ2-7; 15 nucleotides agree with TRBD2. The CDR3 loop spans 16 amino acids. With 3 bases clipped from V and 4 bases from J, the junction kept 4 bases outside the gene matches. CDR1 SGHVS and CDR2 FQNEAQ come from the germline V gene. CDR3 DNA sequence: TGTGCCAGCAGCTTGACAGGGACTAGCGGGAGGTACGAGCAGTACTTC. The encoded protein is CASSLTGTSGRYEQYF.

Note on this clone: Other DNA sequences within the sample encode an identical CDR3. The gene calls are TRBV18 and TRBJ2-2, with D tentatively TRBD1 or TRBD2 (6 bases each). This CDR3 contains 16 residues. V was cut by 1 base and J by 0 bases, with 9 bases left in between. Germline V gene sequence: CDR1 KGHSH, CDR2 LQKENI. The CDR3 nucleotides read TGTGCCAGCTCACCACAGGGGGGCGCGAACACCGGGGAGCTGTTTTTT. Protein product: CASSPQGGANTGELFF.

The chain carries TRBV18 and TRBJ2-3; D gene unclear. CDR3 length equals 16 residues. V was trimmed by 2 bases and J by 2 bases, leaving 14 bases between them. CDR1 and CDR2 from the germline V gene are KGHSH and LQKENI. The CDR3 protein is CASSPWGNLDTDTQYF. Here the CDR3 DNA reads TGTGCCAGCTCACCATGGGGAAACCTAGACACAGATACGCAGTATTTT.

J is TRBJ1-1 and V is TRBV6-6; no clear D gene. V lost 2 bases and J 8 bases, leaving 12 bases between the germline ends. Germline CDR1 and CDR2: MNHNY and SVGAGI (reference sequence). The length of the CDR3 is 13 residues. This CDR3 is CASSYPGGYEAFF. CDR3 nucleotides: TGTGCCAGCAGTTACCCCGGAGGGTACGAAGCTTTCTTT.

There are a few counts of this clone. The chain has TRBV5-1 and TRBJ2-1; TRBD2 is a possible D gene (5 bases). Per the germline V gene, CDR1 is SGHRS and CDR2 is YFSETQ. V was clipped by 0 bases and J by 7 bases, with 14 bases between them. The CDR3 contains 15 residues. The CDR3 protein is CASSLDPGKLNEQFF. As DNA, the CDR3 is TGCGCCAGCAGCTTGGATCCCGGGAAACTAAATGAGCAGTTCTTC.

V is TRBV9 and J is TRBJ2-7; TRBD2 matches 7 bases. Germline CDR1 is SGDLS and CDR2 is YYNGEE. The CDR3 is 15 amino acids. Losses at the gene ends were 0 bases for V and 3 bases for J; bases not matched to a gene: 6. CDR3 coding DNA: TGTGCCAGCAGCGTAGGGGGAGGGGAGTTCTACGAGCAGTACTTC. It yields the protein CASSVGGGEFYEQYF.

This chain joins TRBV4-1 and TRBJ2-3; 8 positions match TRBD2. The CDR3 sequence is 15 residues long. The germline gives CDR1 MGHRA, CDR2 YSYEKL. Losses at the gene ends were 4 bases for V and 7 bases for J; bases not matched to a gene: 10. CDR3 sequence (DNA): TGCGCCAGCAGCCGAGGAGCGGGAGAGAGAAATACGCAGTATTTT. This sequence encodes CASSRGAGERNTQYF.

This clone appeared a few times. V usage is TRBV7-3 and J usage is TRBJ1-1; TRBD1 might be the D (5 bases). Germline CDR1 and CDR2: SGHTA and FQGTGA. The CDR3 sequence is 13 residues long. Trimming took 0 bases from V and 5 from J, leaving 7 bases between them. The CDR3 sequence: CASSLTKGTEAFF. In DNA, the CDR3 is TGTGCCAGCAGCTTAACGAAGGGGACTGAAGCTTTCTTT.

This clone was recorded a few times. Here the CDR3 reads CAISVQGKGQPQHF. Written as DNA, the CDR3 is TGTGCCATCAGTGTCCAGGGGAAAGGGCAGCCCCAGCATTTT. The chain has TRBV10-3 and TRBJ1-5; D may be TRBD1 (6 bases). The V end was cut by 4 bases, the J end by 7 bases, with 14 bases between. CDR1 ENHRY and CDR2 SYGVKD come from the germline V gene. The CDR3 is 14 residues long.

The chain carries TRBV29-1 and TRBJ2-7; D remains unclear. Trimming pared 2 bases from V and 2 bases from J, leaving 13 bases between. This CDR3 region has 14 residues. Germline V gene lookup returns CDR1 SQVTM and CDR2 ANQGSEA. The CDR3 nucleotides read TGCAGCGTTGAAACAGTGTCCCTCCCCTACGAGCAGTACTTC. Its translation: CSVETVSLPYEQYF.

This clone appeared once. This chain links TRBV11-2 with TRBJ1-4; a possible D gene is TRBD1 (5 bases). The CDR3 is 13 amino acids. The germline V gene encodes CDR1 SGHAT and CDR2 FQNNGV. Trimming pared 1 base from V and 8 bases from J, leaving 8 bases between. CDR3 in DNA: TGTGCCAGCAGCTTAGCGGGGACGGAAAAACTGTTTTTT. Its protein is CASSLAGTEKLFF. Complete variable domain (other parts from reference TRBV11-2 and TRBJ1-4): EAGVAQSPRYKIIEKRQSVAFWCNPISGHATLYWYQQILGQGPKLLIQFQNNGVVDDSQLPKDRFSAERLKGVDSTLKIQPAKLEDSAVYLCASSLAGTEKLFFGSGTQLSVL.

This chain links TRBV5-1 with TRBJ1-4, with a weak D call TRBD1 (5 bases). V lost 7 bases, J lost 5 bases, and 18 bases lay in between. Germline-derived CDR1 and CDR2 are SGHRS and YFSETQ. The CDR3 is 15 amino acids. This CDR3 is CASGPLSGSNEKLFF. The CDR3 DNA sequence: TGCGCCAGCGGGCCCCTTTCAGGGTCAAATGAAAAACTGTTTTTT.

This clone was recorded only once. DNA for the CDR3: TGTGCCAGCAGCTTAGAGGGCAGCCGCGCTGAAGCTTTCTTT. Amino acid sequence: CASSLEGSRAEAFF. The V call is TRBV11-2, the J call TRBJ1-1; unclear D gene. CDR1 is SGHAT and CDR2 is FQNNGV in the germline V gene. The CDR3 is made up of 14 amino acids. V lost 0 bases to trimming and J lost 6 bases, with 11 bases between them.

This sequence joins TRBV11-2 and TRBJ2-2; 11 bases fit TRBD2. The CDR3 sequence is 16 residues long. The germline V gene has CDR1 SGHAT and CDR2 FQNNGV. V was pared by 6 bases and J by 5 bases, with 8 bases of the junction left unmatched. CDR3 sequence: CASRPIAGGWTGELFF. The CDR3 DNA reads TGTGCCAGCAGGCCAATAGCGGGAGGGTGGACCGGGGAGCTGTTTTTT.

The J gene is TRBJ2-2, the V gene TRBV5-1; 9 bases are shared with TRBD1. V was clipped by 6 bases and J by 5 bases; unmatched bases: 8. This CDR3 region has 15 residues. The germline V gene encodes CDR1 SGHRS and CDR2 YFSETQ. CDR3 in amino acids: CASTRQGDRTGELFF. CDR3 coding DNA: TGCGCCAGCACACGACAGGGGGATAGAACCGGGGAGCTGTTTTTT.

The chain couples TRBV4-1 to TRBJ2-7; 8 nucleotides align to TRBD1. CDR1 and CDR2 (germline): MGHRA, YSYEKL. V was pared by 0 bases and J by 1 base, with 11 bases of the junction left unmatched. The CDR3 is 18 residues long. The CDR3 DNA reads TGCGCCAGCAGCCAAGAATGGAGCCGGGACAGGATTTCCTACGAGCAGTACTTC. This encodes CASSQEWSRDRISYEQYF.

The rearrangement uses TRBV10-3 and TRBJ2-1, with 8 bases matching TRBD2. CDR1 is ENHRY, CDR2 SYGVKD, per germline. V was pared by 0 bases and J by 8 bases, with 6 bases of the junction left unmatched. The CDR3 contains 15 residues. CDR3 sequence: CAISESLIAGYEQFF. The DNA for the CDR3 is TGTGCCATCAGTGAGTCCTTGATAGCGGGATATGAGCAGTTCTTC.

CDR3 protein: CASSVAGTGNYGYTF. CDR3 nucleotide sequence: TGTGCCAGCAGCGTAGCCGGGACGGGTAACTATGGCTACACCTTC. This rearrangement joins TRBV9 to TRBJ1-2, with TRBD1 as a possible D gene (5 bases). Deletions cut 0 bases from V and 1 base from J, with 10 bases between. The CDR3 loop spans 15 amino acids. Germline V gene lookup returns CDR1 SGDLS and CDR2 YYNGEE. Looking up the rest from reference TRBV9 and TRBJ1-2 gives the full variable domain: DSGVTQTPKHLITATGQRVTLRCSPRSGDLSVYWYQQSLDQGLQFLIQYYNGEERAKGNILERFSAQQFPDLHSELNLSSLELGDSALYFCASSVAGTGNYGYTFGSGTRLTVV.

V usage is TRBV5-4 and J usage is TRBJ1-1; 7 nucleotides match TRBD1. V lost 0 bases, J lost 4 bases, and 6 bases stayed unmatched. Per germline, CDR1 SGHNT and CDR2 YYREEE (reference sequence). This CDR3 has 15 amino acids. CDR3 DNA sequence: TGTGCCAGCAGCTTGGAGGACAGGAGAGCCACTGAAGCTTTCTTT. Translated: CASSLEDRRATEAFF. Full variable domain (missing parts from reference TRBV5-4 and TRBJ1-1): ETGVTQSPTHLIKTRGQQVTLRCSSQSGHNTVSWYQQALGQGPQFIFQYYREEENGRGNFPPRFSGLQFPNYSSELNVNALELDDSALYLCASSLEDRRATEAFFGQGTRLTVV.

The genes are TRBV5-1 and TRBJ2-5, with TRBD2 matching over 11 bases. This CDR3 spans 17 amino acids. Per germline, CDR1 SGHRS and CDR2 YFSETQ. The V gene end was trimmed by 4 bases and the J gene end by 0 bases; junction bases not matched to a gene: 8. DNA for the CDR3: TGCGCCAGCAGCGCGGGACTAGCGGTAGGGTACCAAGAGACCCAGTACTTC. Translating gives CASSAGLAVGYQETQYF.

This chain links TRBV5-1 with TRBJ2-2; TRBD1 matches at 7 bases. This CDR3 is 14 amino acids long. V lost 4 bases, J lost 4 bases, and 4 bases stayed unmatched. Germline loops: CDR1 SGHRS, CDR2 YFSETQ. This chain's CDR3 is CASSTGTATGELFF. The CDR3, as DNA: TGCGCCAGCAGCACTGGGACAGCCACCGGGGAGCTGTTTTTT.

In its sample, this clone was seen a few times. The gene calls are TRBV7-3 and TRBJ1-1, with D maybe TRBD1 (5 bases). Germline CDR1 reads SGHTA; CDR2 reads FQGTGA. The V end lost 1 base, the J end lost 3 bases, and 9 bases lay between the germline ends. CDR3 length: 14 amino acids. This CDR3 reads CASSLMGQYTEAFF. CDR3 in DNA: TGTGCCAGCAGCTTAATGGGGCAGTACACTGAAGCTTTCTTT.

The V gene is TRBV15, the J gene TRBJ1-5, with D maybe TRBD1 (6 bases). Germline V gene lookup returns CDR1 LNHNV and CDR2 YYDKDF (reference sequence). Trimming pared 8 bases from V and 7 bases from J, leaving 15 bases between. The CDR3 is 13 residues long. The CDR3 is CATSQGLRQPQHF. CDR3 DNA: TGTGCCACCTCACAGGGTTTACGCCAGCCCCAGCATTTT.

In its sample, this clone was seen a few times. This chain joins TRBV29-1 and TRBJ2-7, with 7 positions matching TRBD2. Germline trimming cut 4 bases from V and 1 base from J; bases unmatched to any gene: 1. The length of the CDR3 is 12 residues. From germline, CDR1 is SQVTM and CDR2 ANQGSEA. CDR3 in amino acids: CSVASGSYEQYF. DNA for the CDR3: TGCAGCGTTGCTAGCGGATCCTACGAGCAGTACTTC.

V gene TRBV5-6 combines with J gene TRBJ1-4; D is undetermined. The CDR3 has 13 amino acids. The V end was cut by 3 bases, the J end by 1 base, with 4 bases between. Germline CDR1 is SGHDT and CDR2 is YYEEEE. In DNA, the CDR3 is TGTGCCAGCAGCTGGGGAACTAATGAAAAACTGTTTTTT. Translation: CASSWGTNEKLFF.

This sequence joins TRBV7-9 and TRBJ2-1, with D perhaps TRBD2 (6 bases). V shed 8 bases and J shed 5 bases, with 16 bases lying between them. The V gene's germline CDR1 is SEHNR and CDR2 FQNEAQ (reference sequence). This CDR3 spans 14 amino acids. DNA for the CDR3: TGTGCCAGCGGTGGGACTCTGACAAACAATGAGCAGTTCTTC. Translating it yields CASGGTLTNNEQFF.